The 24 T cell receptor beta chains reported below all come from one sample, sequenced in a study of blood T cell repertoires in COVID-19 (dated by TCRdb to the early 2020s). Library preparation used the immunoSEQ multiplex PCR assay. The clones in this table, taken by TCRdb from immuneACCESS, are in-frame only. Not every clone is retained; where verified, under half of the shortfall comes from an unresolved V gene, and the cause of the rest is unknown. The table for this sample lists about 150,000 clones; roughly nine tenths of them were counted only once. The top ten constitute 5% of the sample. The specimen was peripheral blood. The receptors shown here come from a human donor in a cohort sampled during active COVID-19.

The rearrangement links TRBV3-1 (or the pseudogene TRBV3-2) to TRBJ1-2; D might be TRBD1 (6 bases). The germline V gene encodes CDR1 LGHDT and CDR2 YNNKEL (reference sequence). This CDR3 region has 14 residues. Trimming removed 0 bases from V and 7 bases from J, with 12 bases in between. CDR3 coding DNA: TGTGCCAGCAGCCAAGAGAGGGGGTCCCGTGGCTACACCTTC. This codes for CASSQERGSRGYTF.

The rearrangement links TRBV5-1 to TRBJ2-5; 9 positions match TRBD2. Germline V lookup: CDR1 SGHRS, CDR2 YFSETQ. V lost 6 bases and J lost 4; bases outside the gene matches: 4. The CDR3 has 13 residues. The CDR3 spells CASTSGVGETQYF. The CDR3, as DNA: TGCGCCAGCACTAGCGGGGTGGGAGAGACCCAGTACTTC.

CDR3 bases: TGCAGCGTTGAAGAATCCGTGCGAGACAGGGCCACAAAAAAGCAGTACTTC. It translates to CSVEESVRDRATKKQYF. This sequence joins TRBV29-1 and TRBJ2-7; 7 bases align to TRBD1. V shed 0 bases and J 8 bases; nucleotides not matched to a gene: 19. The CDR3 contains 17 residues. The germline gives CDR1 SQVTM, CDR2 ANQGSEA.

The chain has TRBV28 and TRBJ2-7; 8 nucleotides align to TRBD2. Germline CDR1 reads MDHEN; CDR2 reads SYDVKM. CDR3 length: 19 amino acids. After removal of 2 bases from V and 0 bases from J, the junction contained 15 bases not matched to a gene. The CDR3 here is CASSLVLGPSGLLSYEQYF. The CDR3, as DNA: TGTGCCAGCAGTTTAGTACTAGGGCCTAGCGGGCTCCTCTCCTACGAGCAGTACTTC.

The V call is TRBV6-5, the J call TRBJ2-1, with 7 bases fitting TRBD2. The CDR3 sequence is 15 residues long. The V segment lost 6 bases and the J segment 3 bases; nucleotides outside the gene matches: 8. Germline V gene lookup returns CDR1 MNHEY and CDR2 SVGAGI. CDR3 sequence reads: CASRGGRANYNEQFF. The CDR3 coding sequence is TGTGCCAGCAGGGGTGGGAGGGCGAACTACAATGAGCAGTTCTTC.

In DNA, the CDR3 is TGTGCCAGCACGACAGGGACTAGCGTTAGTTACGAGCAGTACTTC. It codes for CASTTGTSVSYEQYF. This chain links TRBV7-8 with TRBJ2-7, with 10 bases identical to TRBD2. Germline V gives CDR1 SGHVS, CDR2 FQNEAQ. V dropped 7 bases and J dropped 4; count of bases not matched to a gene: 10. The CDR3 is 15 residues long.

V usage is TRBV12-3 or TRBV12-4 and J usage is TRBJ2-7; D is uncertain. V lost 6 bases, J lost 5 bases, and 14 bases lay in between. The CDR3 contains 13 residues. The CDR3 here is CASSPPTADEQYF. CDR3 coding DNA: TGTGCCAGCAGCCCCCCAACAGCCGACGAGCAGTACTTC.

The chain has TRBV5-4 and TRBJ2-5, with 8 bases that match TRBD2. The length of the CDR3 is 15 residues. The V gene's germline CDR1 is SGHNT and CDR2 YYREEE (reference sequence). The V and J ends lost 0 bases and 5 bases, in that order; junction bases with no gene match: 6. For the CDR3, the DNA is TGTGCCAGCAGCTTGGCACGGGGGGGCGTGGAGACCCAGTACTTC. It translates to CASSLARGGVETQYF.

This chain joins TRBV27 and TRBJ2-2; 15 positions match TRBD2. J was trimmed by 6 bases and V by 2 bases; bases with no gene match: 1. The CDR3 consists of 16 residues. Germline V gene lookup returns CDR1 MNHEY and CDR2 SMNVEV (reference sequence). CDR3 loop: CASSLGLAGGAGELFF. The CDR3 DNA reads as TGTGCCAGCAGTTTAGGACTAGCGGGGGGGGCCGGGGAGCTGTTTTTT.

This rearrangement joins TRBV9 to TRBJ2-7, with D perhaps matching TRBD1 (6 bases). Germline V gene lookup returns CDR1 SGDLS and CDR2 YYNGEE. This CDR3 contains 13 residues. V lost 2 bases and J lost 6, with 12 bases in between. CDR3 loop: CASSVGQGREQYF. CDR3 nucleotides: TGTGCCAGCAGCGTTGGCCAGGGGCGCGAGCAGTACTTC.

The chain uses TRBV5-1 and TRBJ2-5, with 11 bases matching TRBD1. Germline V lookup: CDR1 SGHRS, CDR2 YFSETQ. The length of the CDR3 is 16 residues. V shed 4 bases, J shed 5 bases, and the junction held 10 bases outside the gene matches. In DNA form, the CDR3 reads TGCGCCAGCAGCCGGCGATTGGACAGGGGGCCGGAGACCCAGTACTTC. Protein product: CASSRRLDRGPETQYF.

The J gene is TRBJ2-7, the V gene TRBV3-1 (or the pseudogene TRBV3-2), with 13 bases that match TRBD2. This CDR3 has 18 residues. Germline V gene lookup returns CDR1 LGHDT and CDR2 YNNKEL (reference sequence). V lost 5 bases and J lost 1; bases outside the gene matches: 11. The CDR3 DNA is TGTGCCAGCAGCAGAGTTACTAGCGGGAGGGCATTATCCTACGAGCAGTACTTC. Amino acids: CASSRVTSGRALSYEQYF.

The chain couples TRBV28 to TRBJ2-1; 11 positions agree with TRBD2. The CDR3 runs 18 residues. The germline CDR1 and CDR2 sequences are MDHEN and SYDVKM. V lost 2 bases, J lost 2 bases, and 8 bases stayed unmatched. CDR3 sequence (DNA): TGTGCCAGCAGTTTAGGCCCGCTAGCGGGGGGTACCTACAATGAGCAGTTCTTC. Translated, it gives CASSLGPLAGGTYNEQFF.

This clone is a singleton in its sample. The V gene is TRBV5-1, the J gene TRBJ2-7, with a possible D match to TRBD1 (5 bases). Germline values: CDR1 SGHRS, CDR2 YFSETQ. The V end was cut by 3 bases, the J end by 3 bases, with 10 bases between. This CDR3 spans 13 amino acids. The CDR3 loop reads CASSSDNLYEQYF. The CDR3 DNA reads as TGCGCCAGCAGCTCGGACAACCTCTACGAGCAGTACTTC.

The CDR3 coding sequence is TGTGCCAGCAGCTTGGGGATCGACAGGACCCAGCATTTT. Its translation is CASSLGIDRTQHF. This chain connects TRBV7-6 to TRBJ1-5, with D maybe TRBD1 (6 bases). The length of the CDR3 is 13 residues. Germline-derived CDR1 and CDR2 are SGHVS and FNYEAQ. V lost 3 bases to trimming and J lost 11 bases, with 14 bases between them.

This clone has just a few counts. This sequence joins TRBV7-9 and TRBJ1-6; 7 bases match TRBD1. CDR1 SEHNR and CDR2 FQNEAQ come from the germline V gene (reference sequence). Unmatched junction bases numbered 0, after V lost 0 bases and J lost 7 bases. This CDR3 spans 14 amino acids. This CDR3 is CASSLATGNSPLHF. The CDR3 DNA reads TGTGCCAGCAGCTTAGCGACAGGGAATTCACCCCTCCACTTT.

In its sample, this clone was seen once. J is TRBJ2-3 and V is TRBV24-1; 13 nucleotides align to TRBD2. V dropped 2 bases and J dropped 4; count of bases not matched to a gene: 2. Germline V gene data show CDR1 as KGHDR and CDR2 as SFDVKD. This CDR3 is 16 amino acids long. The CDR3 reads CATSDYTSGRADTQYF. The CDR3 DNA sequence: TGTGCCACCAGTGATTACACTAGCGGGAGGGCAGATACGCAGTATTTT.

The chain combines TRBV7-9 with TRBJ1-2; 8 nucleotides agree with TRBD1. This CDR3 is 14 amino acids long. Per germline, CDR1 SEHNR and CDR2 FQNEAQ (reference sequence). The V gene end was trimmed by 5 bases and the J gene end by 4 bases; junction bases not matched to a gene: 6. The CDR3 sequence: CASSTTGGGYGYTF. CDR3 DNA: TGTGCCAGCAGCACAACAGGGGGAGGCTATGGCTACACCTTC.

This clone was seen only a few times. V usage is TRBV6-2 or TRBV6-3 and J usage is TRBJ1-5; 11 bases map to TRBD1. This CDR3 has 15 residues. V shed 5 bases and J 5 bases; nucleotides not matched to a gene: 5. Germline V gene data show CDR1 as MNHEY and CDR2 as SVGEGT. The CDR3 nucleotides are TGTGCCAGCAGTACTGGGACAGGGGGTTATCAGCCCCAGCATTTT. Its translation: CASSTGTGGYQPQHF.

The CDR3 region has the DNA TGTGCCAGCAGTGCCCGGGGCAGGGGGCAGGATGGCTACACCTTC. Its protein is CASSARGRGQDGYTF. The chain recombines TRBV2 with TRBJ1-2, with 8 nucleotides matching TRBD1. Trimming cost V 4 bases and J 6 bases; bases outside gene matches: 10. CDR3 length equals 15 residues. Per germline, CDR1 SNHLY and CDR2 FYNNEI.

The chain recombines TRBV7-2 with TRBJ1-2; 7 bases are shared with TRBD1. The V segment lost 2 bases and the J segment 1 base; nucleotides outside the gene matches: 4. The CDR3 sequence is 15 residues long. CDR1 and CDR2 (germline): SGHTA, FQGNSA. In DNA form, the CDR3 reads TGTGCCAGCAGCTTAACCAGACAGGGTAACTATGGCTACACCTTC. Its protein is CASSLTRQGNYGYTF.

The chain uses TRBV11-2 and TRBJ2-1; 10 bases match TRBD2. The CDR3 covers 15 residues. CDR1 is SGHAT, CDR2 FQNNGV, per germline. V dropped 4 bases and J dropped 3; count of bases not matched to a gene: 3. In DNA form, the CDR3 reads TGTGCCAGCAGCTCTAGCGGGAGTCTCTACAATGAGCAGTTCTTC. This codes for CASSSSGSLYNEQFF. Drawing the rest from reference TRBV11-2 and TRBJ2-1, the complete variable domain is EAGVAQSPRYKIIEKRQSVAFWCNPISGHATLYWYQQILGQGPKLLIQFQNNGVVDDSQLPKDRFSAERLKGVDSTLKIQPAKLEDSAVYLCASSSSGSLYNEQFFGPGTRLTVL.

The rearrangement links TRBV11-2 to TRBJ2-2, with 12 bases lining up with TRBD2. The CDR3 totals 18 residues. V dropped 5 bases and J dropped 6; count of bases not matched to a gene: 13. The germline V gene encodes CDR1 SGHAT and CDR2 FQNNGV. CDR3 amino acids: CASSQWLAGGPGSGELFF. The CDR3, as DNA: TGTGCCAGCAGCCAGTGGCTAGCGGGAGGGCCAGGATCCGGGGAGCTGTTTTTT.

The rearrangement uses TRBV6-6 and TRBJ2-7, with 7 bases that match TRBD2. The germline gives CDR1 MNHNY, CDR2 SVGAGI (reference sequence). This CDR3 contains 15 residues. After removal of 5 bases from V and 0 bases from J, the junction contained 7 bases not matched to a gene. The CDR3 loop is CASSNPRGVSYEQYF. CDR3 coding DNA: TGTGCCAGCAGTAACCCCCGGGGGGTCTCCTACGAGCAGTACTTC.